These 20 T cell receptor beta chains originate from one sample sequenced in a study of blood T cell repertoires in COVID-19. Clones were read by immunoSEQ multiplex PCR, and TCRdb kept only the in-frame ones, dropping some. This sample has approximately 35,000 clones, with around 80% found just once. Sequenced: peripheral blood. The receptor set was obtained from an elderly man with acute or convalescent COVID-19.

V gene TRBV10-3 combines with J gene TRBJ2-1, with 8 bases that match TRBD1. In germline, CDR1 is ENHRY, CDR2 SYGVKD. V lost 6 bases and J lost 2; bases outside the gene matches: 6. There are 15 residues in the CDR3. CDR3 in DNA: TGTGCCATCAGCGCTGGGACAGGCCCCTACAATGAGCAGTTCTTC. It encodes CAISAGTGPYNEQFF.

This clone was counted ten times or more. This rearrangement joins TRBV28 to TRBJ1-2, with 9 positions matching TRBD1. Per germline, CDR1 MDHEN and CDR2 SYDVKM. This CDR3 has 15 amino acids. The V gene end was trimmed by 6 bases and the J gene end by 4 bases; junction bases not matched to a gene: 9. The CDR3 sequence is CASSRPGQGSYGYTF. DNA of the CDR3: TGTGCCAGCAGCCGGCCCGGACAGGGGTCCTATGGCTACACCTTC.

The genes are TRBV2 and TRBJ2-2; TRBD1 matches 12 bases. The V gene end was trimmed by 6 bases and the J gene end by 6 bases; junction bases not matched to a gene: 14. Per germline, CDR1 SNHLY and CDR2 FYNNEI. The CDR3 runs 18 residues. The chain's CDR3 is CASRGGKRDRGPPGELFF. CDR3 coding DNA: TGTGCCAGCAGAGGGGGTAAACGGGACAGGGGGCCCCCCGGGGAGCTGTTTTTT.

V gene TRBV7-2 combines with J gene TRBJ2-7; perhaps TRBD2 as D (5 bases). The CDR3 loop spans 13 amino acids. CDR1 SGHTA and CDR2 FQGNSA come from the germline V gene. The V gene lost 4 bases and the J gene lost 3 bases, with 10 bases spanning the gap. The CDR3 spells CASSYGKLYEQYF. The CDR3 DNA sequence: TGTGCCAGCAGCTACGGGAAACTCTACGAGCAGTACTTC.

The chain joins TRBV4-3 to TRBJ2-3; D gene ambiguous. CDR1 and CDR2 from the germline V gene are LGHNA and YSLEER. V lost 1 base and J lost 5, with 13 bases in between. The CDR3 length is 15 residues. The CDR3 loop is CASSQGGPDRDTQYF. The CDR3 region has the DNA TGCGCCAGCAGCCAAGGTGGGCCTGACCGAGATACGCAGTATTTT.

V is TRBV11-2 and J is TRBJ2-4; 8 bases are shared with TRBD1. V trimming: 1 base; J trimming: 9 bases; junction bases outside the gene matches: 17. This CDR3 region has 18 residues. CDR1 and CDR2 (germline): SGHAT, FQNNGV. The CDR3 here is CASSLVRTGPKTPAIQYF. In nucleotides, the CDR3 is TGTGCCAGCAGCTTAGTAAGGACAGGGCCCAAAACCCCGGCCATTCAGTACTTC.

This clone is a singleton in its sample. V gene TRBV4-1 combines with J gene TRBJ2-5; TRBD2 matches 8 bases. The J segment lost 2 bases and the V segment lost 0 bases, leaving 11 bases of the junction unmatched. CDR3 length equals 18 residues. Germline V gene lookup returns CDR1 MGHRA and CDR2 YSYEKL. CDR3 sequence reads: CASSQDSRLAGYQETQYF. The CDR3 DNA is TGCGCCAGCAGCCAAGACAGTCGGCTAGCGGGTTATCAAGAGACCCAGTACTTC.

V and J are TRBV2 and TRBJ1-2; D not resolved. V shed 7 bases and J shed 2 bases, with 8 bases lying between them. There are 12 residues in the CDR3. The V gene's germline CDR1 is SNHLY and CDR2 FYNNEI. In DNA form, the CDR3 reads TGTGCCAGCAAATGGCACAACTATGGCTACACCTTC. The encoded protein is CASKWHNYGYTF.

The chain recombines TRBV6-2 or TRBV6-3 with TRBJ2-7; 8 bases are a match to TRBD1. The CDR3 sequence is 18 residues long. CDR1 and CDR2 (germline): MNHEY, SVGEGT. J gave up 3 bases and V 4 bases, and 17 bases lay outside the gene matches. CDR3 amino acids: CASSLDRETTGASYEQYF. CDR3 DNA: TGTGCCAGCAGTTTAGACAGGGAGACGACAGGGGCCAGCTACGAGCAGTACTTC.

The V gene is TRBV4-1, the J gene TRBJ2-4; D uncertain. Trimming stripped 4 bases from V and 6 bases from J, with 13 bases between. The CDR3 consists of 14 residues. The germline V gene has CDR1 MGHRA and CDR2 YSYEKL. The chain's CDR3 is CASSPRATGNIQYF. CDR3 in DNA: TGCGCCAGCAGCCCCAGAGCGACGGGAAACATTCAGTACTTC.

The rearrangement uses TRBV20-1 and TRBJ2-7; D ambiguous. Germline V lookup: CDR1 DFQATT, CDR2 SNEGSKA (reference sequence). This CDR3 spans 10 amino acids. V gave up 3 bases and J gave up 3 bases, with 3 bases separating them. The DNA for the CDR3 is TGCAGTGCTAGCCTCTACGAGCAGTACTTC. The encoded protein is CSASLYEQYF.

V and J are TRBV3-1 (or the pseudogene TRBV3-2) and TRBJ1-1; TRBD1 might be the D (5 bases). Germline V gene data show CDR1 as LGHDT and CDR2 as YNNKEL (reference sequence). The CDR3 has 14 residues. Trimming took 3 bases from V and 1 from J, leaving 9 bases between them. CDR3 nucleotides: TGTGCCAGCAGCCAGGGTCAGGGGAACACTGAAGCTTTCTTT. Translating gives CASSQGQGNTEAFF.

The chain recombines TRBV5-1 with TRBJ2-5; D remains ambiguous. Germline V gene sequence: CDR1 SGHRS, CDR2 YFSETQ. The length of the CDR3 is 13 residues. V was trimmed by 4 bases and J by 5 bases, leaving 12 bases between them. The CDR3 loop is CASSRDIVETQYF. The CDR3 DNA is TGCGCCAGCAGCAGAGATATAGTGGAGACCCAGTACTTC.

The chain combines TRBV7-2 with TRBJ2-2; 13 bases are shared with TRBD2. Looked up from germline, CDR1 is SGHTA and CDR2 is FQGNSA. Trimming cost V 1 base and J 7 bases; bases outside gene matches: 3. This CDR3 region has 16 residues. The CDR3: CASSLGRTSGSGELFF. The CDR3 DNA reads TGTGCCAGCAGCTTAGGGCGGACTAGCGGGAGCGGGGAGCTGTTTTTT. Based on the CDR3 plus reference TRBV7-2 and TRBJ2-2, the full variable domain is GAGVSQSPSNKVTEKGKDVELRCDPISGHTALYWYRQSLGQGLEFLIYFQGNSAPDKSGLPSDRFSAERTGGSVSTLTIQRTQQEDSAVYLCASSLGRTSGSGELFFGEGSRLTVL.

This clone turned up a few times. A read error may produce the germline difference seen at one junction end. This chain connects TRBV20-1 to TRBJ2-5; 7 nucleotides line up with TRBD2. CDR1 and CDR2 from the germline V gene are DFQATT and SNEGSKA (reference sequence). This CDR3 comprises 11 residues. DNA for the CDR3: TGCAGTGCTAGAGGGGAGGGGACCCCGTACTTC. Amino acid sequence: CSARGEGTPYF.

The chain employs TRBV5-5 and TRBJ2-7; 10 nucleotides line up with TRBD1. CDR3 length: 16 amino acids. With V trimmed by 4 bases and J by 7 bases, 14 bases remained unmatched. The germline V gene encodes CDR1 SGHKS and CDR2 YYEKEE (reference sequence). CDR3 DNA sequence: TGTGCCAGCAGCCTGGGCGCCGCCGGGACAGGGGTTGAGCAGTACTTC. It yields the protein CASSLGAAGTGVEQYF. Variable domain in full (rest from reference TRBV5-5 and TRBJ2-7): DAGVTQSPTHLIKTRGQQVTLRCSPISGHKSVSWYQQVLGQGPQFIFQYYEKEERGRGNFPDRFSARQFPNYSSELNVNALLLGDSALYLCASSLGAAGTGVEQYFGPGTRLTVT.

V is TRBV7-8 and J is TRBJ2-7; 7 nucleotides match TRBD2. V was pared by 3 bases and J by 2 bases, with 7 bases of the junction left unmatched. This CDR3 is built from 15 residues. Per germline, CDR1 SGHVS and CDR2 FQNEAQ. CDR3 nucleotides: TGTGCCAGCAGCTTCCGGGACTACATGACCTACGAGCAGTACTTC. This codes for CASSFRDYMTYEQYF.

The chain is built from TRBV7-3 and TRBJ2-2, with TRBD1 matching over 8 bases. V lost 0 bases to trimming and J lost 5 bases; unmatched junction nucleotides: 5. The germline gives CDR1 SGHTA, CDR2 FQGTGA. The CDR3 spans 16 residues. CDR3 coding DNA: TGTGCCAGCAGCTTAACGCCAGGGGGCGGTACCGGGGAGCTGTTTTTT. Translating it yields CASSLTPGGGTGELFF.

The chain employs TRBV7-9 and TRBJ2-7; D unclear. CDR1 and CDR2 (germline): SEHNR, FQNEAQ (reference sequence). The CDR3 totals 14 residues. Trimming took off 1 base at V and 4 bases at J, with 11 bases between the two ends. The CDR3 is CASSLVQTTYEQYF. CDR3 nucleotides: TGTGCCAGCAGCTTAGTTCAGACGACTTACGAGCAGTACTTC.

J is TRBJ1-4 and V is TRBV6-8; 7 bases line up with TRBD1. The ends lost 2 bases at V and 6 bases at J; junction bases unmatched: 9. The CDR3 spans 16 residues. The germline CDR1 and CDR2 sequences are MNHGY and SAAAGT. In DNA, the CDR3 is TGTGCCAGCAGTTACACCTCGGACAGGAGGGATGAAAAACTGTTTTTT. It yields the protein CASSYTSDRRDEKLFF.